What follows is one T cell receptor (beta chain) and its context. This sample was taken from a study of blood T cell repertoires in COVID-19. Overall study context: COVID-19 samples collected from the United States, Italy and Spain covered acute and convalescent phases.

The CDR3 has 15 residues. CDR1 is ENHRY, CDR2 SYGVKD, per germline. The junction had 6 bases not matched to a gene; V was cut back by 3 bases and J by 4 bases. Produced via immunoSEQ multiplex PCR; TCRdb's table is partial and in-frame only. Among under 130,000 clones, approximately 80% were seen once, and the ten largest hold approximately 15%. Sequencing used peripheral blood. The TCR sequence derives from a woman at least 80 years old with acute or convalescent COVID-19. This chain connects TRBV10-3 to TRBJ1-3, with 7 nucleotides matching TRBD1. The CDR3 DNA is TGTGCCATCAGTGATACAGGGGTACGGGGAAACACCATATATTTT. This sequence encodes CAISDTGVRGNTIYF.